One sample yielded the 25 T cell receptor beta chains listed below, sequenced in a study of blood T cell repertoires in COVID-19. The assay was immunoSEQ multiplex PCR, and TCRdb's table has in-frame clones only and misses some. Of under 200,000 clones in the sample, around 80% were seen once. Sequencing was performed on PBMCs or T cells enriched from blood (not recorded which). The receptors here all came from a woman aged 45 to 65 who had recovered from COVID-19.

In this sample, this clone turned up once. V and J are TRBV3-1 (or the pseudogene TRBV3-2) and TRBJ2-5, with TRBD1 matching 7 bases. CDR1 and CDR2 (germline): LGHDT, YNNKEL (reference sequence). V dropped 4 bases and J dropped 1; count of bases not matched to a gene: 6. The CDR3 spans 15 residues. CDR3 sequence: CASSLRTGVQETQYF. The DNA of the CDR3 is TGTGCCAGCAGCCTTAGAACAGGGGTCCAAGAGACCCAGTACTTC.

This clone was seen only a few times. The chain uses TRBV1 and TRBJ2-1; the DNA was not used to check the table's D call, TRBD2. TRBV1 is a known pseudogene. This CDR3 is 12 amino acids long. The CDR3 loop reads CTSTLRGNEQFF. The DNA for the CDR3 is TGCACCAGCACCCTCCGGGGGAATGAGCAGTTCTTC.

The genes are TRBV6-6 and TRBJ2-7; 8 nucleotides agree with TRBD2. This CDR3 comprises 15 residues. Germline CDR1 and CDR2: MNHNY and SVGAGI (reference sequence). V was clipped by 6 bases and J by 4 bases; unmatched bases: 11. The CDR3, as DNA: TGTGCCAGCAGGCGGGGGGAGGGTGAAATGTACGAGCAGTACTTC. This translates into CASRRGEGEMYEQYF.

The V and J genes are TRBV2 and TRBJ1-1; unclear D gene. The CDR3 consists of 13 residues. Germline V gives CDR1 SNHLY, CDR2 FYNNEI. V lost 2 bases and J 6 bases, leaving 10 bases between the germline ends. CDR3 DNA: TGTGCCAGCAGTGAAACCAAACTGGCTGAAGCTTTCTTT. Translating it yields CASSETKLAEAFF.

The chain combines TRBV4-1 with TRBJ2-2, with a weak D call TRBD2 (5 bases). Trimming took 1 base from V and 3 from J, leaving 12 bases between them. The germline gives CDR1 MGHRA, CDR2 YSYEKL. CDR3 length: 16 amino acids. The CDR3: CASSQGTGFYTGELFF. The DNA of the CDR3 is TGCGCCAGCAGCCAAGGAACGGGGTTTTACACCGGGGAGCTGTTTTTT.

The chain couples TRBV18 to TRBJ1-5; D remains unclear. CDR3 length equals 13 residues. Trimming cost V 6 bases and J 5 bases, with 11 bases left between them. The V gene's germline CDR1 is KGHSH and CDR2 LQKENI. The CDR3 coding sequence is TGTGCCAGCTCGCCTACGGGTCATCAGCCCCAGCATTTT. It is translated as CASSPTGHQPQHF.

The V and J genes are TRBV7-2 and TRBJ2-7; 8 nucleotides agree with TRBD2. The CDR3 totals 14 residues. Germline V gives CDR1 SGHTA, CDR2 FQGNSA. J gave up 5 bases and V 5 bases, and 8 bases lay outside the gene matches. The CDR3 DNA reads TGTGCCAGCAGCCCGGGACTAGTAGAGGACGAGCAGTACTTC. It is translated as CASSPGLVEDEQYF. Looking up the rest from reference TRBV7-2 and TRBJ2-7 gives the full variable domain: GAGVSQSPSNKVTEKGKDVELRCDPISGHTALYWYRQSLGQGLEFLIYFQGNSAPDKSGLPSDRFSAERTGGSVSTLTIQRTQQEDSAVYLCASSPGLVEDEQYFGPGTRLTVT.

The chain combines TRBV6-5 with TRBJ1-2; D possibly corresponds to TRBD1 (5 bases). The V and J ends lost 8 bases and 6 bases respectively, with 10 bases between them. Germline CDR1 and CDR2: MNHEY and SVGAGI. This CDR3 spans 11 amino acids. DNA of the CDR3: TGTGCCAGCGCGCAGGGTGATGGCTACACCTTC. Its protein product is CASAQGDGYTF.

The chain combines TRBV11-2 with TRBJ1-1; D might be TRBD1 (6 bases). Deletions cut 5 bases from V and 1 base from J, with 8 bases between. This CDR3 has 13 residues. CDR1 is SGHAT and CDR2 is FQNNGV in the germline V gene. The CDR3 is CASSQDRNTEAFF. The CDR3 nucleotides read TGTGCCAGCAGCCAGGACAGGAACACTGAAGCTTTCTTT. Full variable domain (rest looked up from reference TRBV11-2 and TRBJ1-1): EAGVAQSPRYKIIEKRQSVAFWCNPISGHATLYWYQQILGQGPKLLIQFQNNGVVDDSQLPKDRFSAERLKGVDSTLKIQPAKLEDSAVYLCASSQDRNTEAFFGQGTRLTVV.

The chain combines TRBV6-5 with TRBJ2-1; D unresolved. V lost 5 bases, J lost 0 bases, and 11 bases lay in between. The CDR3 sequence is 15 residues long. Per the germline V gene, CDR1 is MNHEY and CDR2 is SVGAGI. CDR3 in DNA: TGTGCCAGCAGTCCCAGGTTGAGCTCCTACAATGAGCAGTTCTTC. This sequence encodes CASSPRLSSYNEQFF.

Only a few counts were recorded for this clone. The chain employs TRBV27 and TRBJ2-3; D is ambiguous. This CDR3 has 15 residues. The germline CDR1 and CDR2 sequences are MNHEY and SMNVEV (reference sequence). V was shortened by 2 bases and J by 0 bases, with 9 bases between the two germline ends. In nucleotides, the CDR3 is TGTGCCAGCAGTTTAACCTCTAAGAGCACAGATACGCAGTATTTT. As protein: CASSLTSKSTDTQYF.

The chain uses TRBV19 and TRBJ2-5; 7 bases align to TRBD2. J was trimmed by 0 bases and V by 1 base; bases with no gene match: 8. In germline, CDR1 is LNHDA, CDR2 SQIVND (reference sequence). The CDR3 is made up of 17 amino acids. The CDR3 reads CASSIVLGGEYQETQYF. The CDR3 DNA sequence: TGTGCCAGTAGTATAGTTTTGGGGGGGGAGTACCAAGAGACCCAGTACTTC.

The genes are TRBV6-6 and TRBJ2-7, with 9 bases matching TRBD1. The CDR3 has 15 amino acids. Germline CDR1 is MNHNY and CDR2 is SVGAGI (reference sequence). The J segment lost 7 bases and the V segment lost 6 bases, leaving 13 bases of the junction unmatched. DNA of the CDR3: TGTGCCAGCAGGCCCACAGGGGGCGGTCGGGCGGAGCAGTACTTC. It specifies CASRPTGGGRAEQYF.

This chain uses TRBV7-8 with TRBJ2-2, with D possibly TRBD2 on 7 matching bases. This CDR3 contains 15 residues. Germline V gene sequence: CDR1 SGHVS, CDR2 FQNEAQ. Deletions cut 5 bases from V and 4 bases from J, with 14 bases between. The CDR3 nucleotides are TGTGCCAGCAGCCCCCAAGGGGGGGGCACCGGGGAGCTGTTTTTT. Amino acids: CASSPQGGGTGELFF.

The gene calls are TRBV14 and TRBJ2-4; D is undetermined. Between the trimmed V and J ends, which lost 3 bases and 7 bases, there was a span of 10 bases. There are 13 residues in the CDR3. Germline V gene data show CDR1 as SGHDN and CDR2 as FVKESK. For the CDR3, the DNA is TGTGCCAGCAGCCACGCAGGATCCAACATTCAGTACTTC. This gives the protein CASSHAGSNIQYF.

This clone has just a few counts. CDR3 nucleotides: TGTGCCAGCAGCCAACACGGGGAGGACACTGAAGCTTTCTTT. It translates to CASSQHGEDTEAFF. The chain is built from TRBV7-2 and TRBJ1-1, with no clear D. The CDR3 spans 14 residues. Germline V gene sequence: CDR1 SGHTA, CDR2 FQGNSA. With 5 bases removed from V and 3 bases from J, the gap between germline ends came to 13 bases.

CDR3 amino acids: CASSPMSGGGAGNTIYF. The CDR3 DNA sequence: TGTGCCAGCTCACCTATGTCTGGTGGCGGTGCTGGAAACACCATATATTTT. The gene calls are TRBV18 and TRBJ1-3, with D uncertain. The CDR3 runs 17 residues. Germline CDR1 KGHSH, CDR2 LQKENI. V gave up 3 bases and J gave up 2 bases, with 17 bases separating them.

The rearrangement joins TRBV7-6 to TRBJ2-7; the D gene is possibly TRBD2 (5 bases). The ends were cut back, 5 bases at V and 7 bases at J, with 15 bases in the middle. This CDR3 has 13 amino acids. Germline CDR1 is SGHVS and CDR2 is FNYEAQ. The CDR3 here is CASSPGLGGEQYF. The CDR3 DNA follows: TGTGCCAGCAGCCCCGGTTTAGGCGGGGAGCAGTACTTC.

This sequence joins TRBV7-3 and TRBJ2-3; 7 positions match TRBD1. CDR3 length: 16 residues. Germline CDR1 is SGHTA and CDR2 is FQGTGA. V gave up 4 bases and J gave up 0 bases; unmatched junction bases: 7. The CDR3 coding sequence is TGTGCCAGCAGCTCCCAAAAGGGGGCGAGCACAGATACGCAGTATTTT. Translated, it gives CASSSQKGASTDTQYF.

As concerns this clone: The same CDR3 is also encoded by other DNA sequences in this sample. The V and J genes are TRBV4-2 and TRBJ2-5, with 9 nucleotides matching TRBD2. CDR1 is LGHNA, CDR2 YNFKEQ, per germline. There are 14 residues in the CDR3. The V segment lost 4 bases and the J segment 2 bases; nucleotides outside the gene matches: 2. CDR3 DNA: TGTGCCAGCAGCCGGACTAGCGATCAAGAGACCCAGTACTTC. It is translated as CASSRTSDQETQYF.

Note on this clone: An end of the junction does not agree with germline; a read error may underlie this. The V call is TRBV7-9, the J call TRBJ2-4; perhaps TRBD2 as D (7 bases). CDR1 is SEHNR and CDR2 is FQNEAQ in the germline V gene (reference sequence). This CDR3 is built from 13 residues. The CDR3 DNA reads as TGTGCCAGCAGCTTAATTAATCAACGGGGGGCCCACTTC. This encodes CASSLINQRGAHF.

V is TRBV7-3 and J is TRBJ2-6; D is ambiguous. Germline V gives CDR1 SGHTA, CDR2 FQGTGA. The CDR3 runs to 16 residues. V was trimmed by 3 bases and J by 0 bases, leaving 9 bases between them. The chain's CDR3 is CASSLFSYSGANVLTF. The DNA for the CDR3 is TGTGCCAGCAGCTTGTTCTCTTACTCTGGGGCCAACGTCCTGACTTTC.

The chain links TRBV6-5 to TRBJ1-2, with D possibly matching TRBD1 (6 bases). Trimming took 4 bases from V and 8 from J, leaving 11 bases between them. This CDR3 contains 12 residues. CDR1 and CDR2 (germline): MNHEY, SVGAGI. CDR3 sequence reads: CASSFAGQGYTF. The DNA of the CDR3 is TGTGCCAGCAGTTTTGCAGGACAGGGCTACACCTTC.

The J gene is TRBJ2-1, the V gene TRBV4-1; 13 bases are a match to TRBD2. The junction had 8 bases not matched to a gene; V was cut back by 4 bases and J by 5 bases. The CDR3 is 17 amino acids. Germline V gives CDR1 MGHRA, CDR2 YSYEKL. CDR3 DNA: TGCGCCAGCAGCCGACAACCCGGGACTAGCGGGGACAATGAGCAGTTCTTC. Translation gives CASSRQPGTSGDNEQFF.

This sequence joins TRBV6-5 and TRBJ1-1; 7 bases line up with TRBD1. CDR3 size: 14 residues. Germline CDR1 reads MNHEY; CDR2 reads SVGAGI. The V and J ends lost 6 bases and 2 bases, in that order; junction bases with no gene match: 6. As DNA, the CDR3 is TGTGCCAGCAGCAAGAGACAGGGAAACACTGAAGCTTTCTTT. Its translation is CASSKRQGNTEAFF.